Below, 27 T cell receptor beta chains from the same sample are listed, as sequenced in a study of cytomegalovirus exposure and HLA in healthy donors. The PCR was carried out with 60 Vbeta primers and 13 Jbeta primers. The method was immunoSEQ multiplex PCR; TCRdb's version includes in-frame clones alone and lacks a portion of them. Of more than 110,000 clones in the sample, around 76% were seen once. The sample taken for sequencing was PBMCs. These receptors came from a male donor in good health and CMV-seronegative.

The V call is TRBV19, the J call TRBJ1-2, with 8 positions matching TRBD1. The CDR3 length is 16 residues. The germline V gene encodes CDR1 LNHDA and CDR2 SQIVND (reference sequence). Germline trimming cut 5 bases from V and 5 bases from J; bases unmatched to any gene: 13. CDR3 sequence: CASSFRTGRVVYGYTF. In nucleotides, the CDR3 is TGTGCCAGTAGTTTTCGGACAGGGAGGGTTGTTTATGGCTACACCTTC.

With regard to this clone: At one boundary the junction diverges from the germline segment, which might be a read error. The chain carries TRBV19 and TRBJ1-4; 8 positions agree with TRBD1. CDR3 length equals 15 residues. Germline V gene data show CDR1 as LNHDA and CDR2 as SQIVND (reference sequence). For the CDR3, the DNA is TGTCCCAGTAGTACCTCAGGGGGCTGGGGTGAAAAACTGTTTTTT. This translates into CPSSTSGGWGEKLFF.

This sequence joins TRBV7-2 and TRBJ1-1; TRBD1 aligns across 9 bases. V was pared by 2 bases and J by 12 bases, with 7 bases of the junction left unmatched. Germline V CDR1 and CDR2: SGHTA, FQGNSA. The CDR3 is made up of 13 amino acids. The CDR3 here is CASSLMGQGYTFF. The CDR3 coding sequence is TGTGCCAGCAGCTTAATGGGACAGGGCTATACTTTCTTT.

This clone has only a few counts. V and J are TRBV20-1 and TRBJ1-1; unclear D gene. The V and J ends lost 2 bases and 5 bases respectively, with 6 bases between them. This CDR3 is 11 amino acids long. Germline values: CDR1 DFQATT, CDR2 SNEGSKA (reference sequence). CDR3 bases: TGCAGTGCTAGAAGCGGGACTGAAGCTTTCTTT. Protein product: CSARSGTEAFF.

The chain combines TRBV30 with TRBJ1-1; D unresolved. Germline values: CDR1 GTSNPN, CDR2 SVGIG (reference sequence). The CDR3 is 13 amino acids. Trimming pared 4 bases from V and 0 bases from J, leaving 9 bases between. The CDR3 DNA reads TGTGCCTGGAAGCGATTTATGAACACTGAAGCTTTCTTT. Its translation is CAWKRFMNTEAFF.

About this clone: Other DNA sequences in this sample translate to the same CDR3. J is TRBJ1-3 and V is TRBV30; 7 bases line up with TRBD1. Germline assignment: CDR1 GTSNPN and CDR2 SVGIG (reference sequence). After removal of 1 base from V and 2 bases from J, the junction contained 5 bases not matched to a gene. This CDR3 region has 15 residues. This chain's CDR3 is CAWSDSDRAGNTIYF. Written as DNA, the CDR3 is TGTGCCTGGAGTGACTCCGACAGGGCTGGAAACACCATATATTTT.

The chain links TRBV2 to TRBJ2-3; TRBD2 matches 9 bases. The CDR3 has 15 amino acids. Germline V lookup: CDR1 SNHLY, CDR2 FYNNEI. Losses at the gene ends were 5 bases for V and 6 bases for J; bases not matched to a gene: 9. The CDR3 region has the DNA TGTGCCAGCAGTATAGCGGGGGCCCGGCGGGATACGCAGTATTTT. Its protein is CASSIAGARRDTQYF. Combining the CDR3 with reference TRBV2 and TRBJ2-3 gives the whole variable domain EPEVTQTPSHQVTQMGQEVILRCVPISNHLYFYWYRQILGQKVEFLVSFYNNEISEKSEIFDDQFSVERPDGSNFTLKIRSTKLEDSAMYFCASSIAGARRDTQYFGPGTRLTVL.

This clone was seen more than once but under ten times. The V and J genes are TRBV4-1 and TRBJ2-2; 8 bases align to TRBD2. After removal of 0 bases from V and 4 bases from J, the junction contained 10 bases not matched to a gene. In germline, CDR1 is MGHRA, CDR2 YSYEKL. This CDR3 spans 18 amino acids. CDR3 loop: CASSQEGGRGASTGELFF. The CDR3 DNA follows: TGCGCCAGCAGCCAAGAGGGGGGGCGGGGGGCGAGCACCGGGGAGCTGTTTTTT.

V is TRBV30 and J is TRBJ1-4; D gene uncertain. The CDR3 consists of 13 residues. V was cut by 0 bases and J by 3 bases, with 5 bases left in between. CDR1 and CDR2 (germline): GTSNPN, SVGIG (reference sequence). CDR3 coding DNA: TGTGCCTGGAGTGTACTACCTAATGAAAAACTGTTTTTT. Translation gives CAWSVLPNEKLFF.

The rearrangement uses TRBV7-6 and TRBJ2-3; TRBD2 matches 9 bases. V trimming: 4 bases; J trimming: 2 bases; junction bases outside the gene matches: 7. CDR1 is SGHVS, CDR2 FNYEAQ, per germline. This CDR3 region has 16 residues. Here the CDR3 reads CASSWSTSGFTDTQYF. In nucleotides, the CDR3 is TGTGCCAGCAGCTGGTCGACTAGCGGCTTCACAGATACGCAGTATTTT.

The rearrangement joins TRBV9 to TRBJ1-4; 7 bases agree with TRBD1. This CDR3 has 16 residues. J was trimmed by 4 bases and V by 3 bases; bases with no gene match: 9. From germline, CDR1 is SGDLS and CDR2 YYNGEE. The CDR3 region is CASSAGTGTVNEKLFF. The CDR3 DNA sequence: TGTGCCAGCAGCGCTGGGACCGGGACAGTTAATGAAAAACTGTTTTTT.

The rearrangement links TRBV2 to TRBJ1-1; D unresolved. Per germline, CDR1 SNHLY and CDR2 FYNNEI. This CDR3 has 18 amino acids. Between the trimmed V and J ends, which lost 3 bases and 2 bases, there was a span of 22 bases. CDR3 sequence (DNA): TGTGCCAGCAGTGACGTGGCACCCGCTCTTACAATCAACACTGAAGCTTTCTTT. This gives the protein CASSDVAPALTINTEAFF.

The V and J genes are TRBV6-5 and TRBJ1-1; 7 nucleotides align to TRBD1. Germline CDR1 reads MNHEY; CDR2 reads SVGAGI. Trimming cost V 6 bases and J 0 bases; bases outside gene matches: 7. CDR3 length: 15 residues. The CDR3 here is CASSYGTALNTEAFF. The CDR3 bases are TGTGCCAGCAGCTATGGGACAGCTTTGAACACTGAAGCTTTCTTT.

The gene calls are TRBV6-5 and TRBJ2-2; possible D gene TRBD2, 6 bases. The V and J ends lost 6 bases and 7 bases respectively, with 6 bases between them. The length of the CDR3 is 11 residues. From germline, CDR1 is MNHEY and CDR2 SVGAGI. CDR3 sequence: CASRRGGELFF. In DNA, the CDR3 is TGTGCCAGCAGGCGGGGCGGGGAGCTGTTTTTT.

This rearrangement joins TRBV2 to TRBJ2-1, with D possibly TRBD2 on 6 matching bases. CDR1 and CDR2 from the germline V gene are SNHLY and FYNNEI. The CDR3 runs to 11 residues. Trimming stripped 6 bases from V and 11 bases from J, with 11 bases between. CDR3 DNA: TGTGCCAGCAGCTGGGACTCGAAGCAGTTCTTC. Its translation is CASSWDSKQFF.

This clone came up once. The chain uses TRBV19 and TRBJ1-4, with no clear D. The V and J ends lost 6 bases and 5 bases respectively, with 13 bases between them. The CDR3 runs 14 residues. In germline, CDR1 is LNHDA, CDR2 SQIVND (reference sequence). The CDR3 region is CASSQPGSNEKLFF. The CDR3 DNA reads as TGTGCCAGTAGCCAACCGGGGTCGAATGAAAAACTGTTTTTT.

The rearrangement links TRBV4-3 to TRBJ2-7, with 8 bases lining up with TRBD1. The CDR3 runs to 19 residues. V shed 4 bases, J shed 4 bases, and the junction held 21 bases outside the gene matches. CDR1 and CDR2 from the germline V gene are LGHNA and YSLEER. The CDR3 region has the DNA TGCGCCAGCAGCCTAATGACAGGGGCCCCACCCACACCTTTATACGAGCAGTACTTC. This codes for CASSLMTGAPPTPLYEQYF.

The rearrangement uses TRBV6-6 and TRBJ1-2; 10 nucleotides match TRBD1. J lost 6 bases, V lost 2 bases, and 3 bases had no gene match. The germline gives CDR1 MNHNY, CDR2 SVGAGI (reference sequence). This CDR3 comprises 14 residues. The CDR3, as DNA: TGTGCCAGCAGTTACGGACAGGGGGGTAATGGCTACACCTTC. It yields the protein CASSYGQGGNGYTF.

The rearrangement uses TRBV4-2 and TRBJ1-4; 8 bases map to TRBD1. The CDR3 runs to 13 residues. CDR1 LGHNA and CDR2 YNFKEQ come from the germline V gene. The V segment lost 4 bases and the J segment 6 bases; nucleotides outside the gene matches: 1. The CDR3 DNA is TGTGCCAGCAGCCCGACAGGGGATGAAAAACTGTTTTTT. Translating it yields CASSPTGDEKLFF.

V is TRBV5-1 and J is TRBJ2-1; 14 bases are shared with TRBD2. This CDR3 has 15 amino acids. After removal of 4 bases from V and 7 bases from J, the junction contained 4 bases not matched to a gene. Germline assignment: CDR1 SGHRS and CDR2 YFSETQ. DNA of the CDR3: TGCGCCAGCAGCGTGACTAGCGGGAGGGGTAATGAGCAGTTCTTC. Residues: CASSVTSGRGNEQFF.

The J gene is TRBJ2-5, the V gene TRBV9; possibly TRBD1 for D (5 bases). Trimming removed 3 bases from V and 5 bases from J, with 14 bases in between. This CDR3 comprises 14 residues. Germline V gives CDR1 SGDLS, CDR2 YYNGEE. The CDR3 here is CASSEGTGEETQYF. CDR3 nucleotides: TGTGCCAGCAGCGAGGGAACAGGAGAGGAGACCCAGTACTTC.

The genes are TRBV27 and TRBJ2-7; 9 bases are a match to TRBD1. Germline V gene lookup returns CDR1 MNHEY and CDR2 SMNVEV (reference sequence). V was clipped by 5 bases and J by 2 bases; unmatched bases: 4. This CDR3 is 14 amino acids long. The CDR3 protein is CASSNRQGAYEQYF. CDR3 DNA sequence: TGTGCCAGCAGTAATAGACAGGGGGCCTACGAGCAGTACTTC.

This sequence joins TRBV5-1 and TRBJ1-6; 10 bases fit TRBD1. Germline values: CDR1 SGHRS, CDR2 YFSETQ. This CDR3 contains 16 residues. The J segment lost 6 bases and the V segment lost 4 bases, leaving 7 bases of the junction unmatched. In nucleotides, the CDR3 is TGCGCCAGCAGCCAGGGGACAGGGGCTCCTAATTCACCCCTCCACTTT. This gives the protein CASSQGTGAPNSPLHF.

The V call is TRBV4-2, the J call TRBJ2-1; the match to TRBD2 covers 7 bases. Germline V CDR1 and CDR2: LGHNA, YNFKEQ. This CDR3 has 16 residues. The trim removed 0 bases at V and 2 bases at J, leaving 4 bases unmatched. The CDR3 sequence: CASSQDEAGPYNEQFF. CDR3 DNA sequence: TGTGCCAGCAGCCAAGATGAAGCGGGGCCCTACAATGAGCAGTTCTTC.

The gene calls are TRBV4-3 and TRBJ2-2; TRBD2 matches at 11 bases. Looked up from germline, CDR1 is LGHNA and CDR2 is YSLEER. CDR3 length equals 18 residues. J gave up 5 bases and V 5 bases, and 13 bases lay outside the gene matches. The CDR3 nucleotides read TGCGCCAGCAGCTATGCAACTTTAGCGGGGGGGGGTACCGGGGAGCTGTTTTTT. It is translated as CASSYATLAGGGTGELFF.

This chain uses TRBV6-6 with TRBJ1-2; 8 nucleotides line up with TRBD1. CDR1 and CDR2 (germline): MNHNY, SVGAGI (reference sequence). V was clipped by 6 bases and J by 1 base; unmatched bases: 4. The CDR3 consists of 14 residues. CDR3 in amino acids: CASSDRGVNYGYTF. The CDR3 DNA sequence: TGTGCCAGCAGCGACAGGGGAGTTAACTATGGCTACACCTTC.

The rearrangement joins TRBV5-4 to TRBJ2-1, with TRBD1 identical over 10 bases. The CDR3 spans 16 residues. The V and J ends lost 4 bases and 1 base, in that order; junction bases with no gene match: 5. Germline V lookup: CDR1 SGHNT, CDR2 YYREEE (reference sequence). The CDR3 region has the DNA TGTGCCAGCAGCACCCCGGGACAGGGGTCCTACAATGAGCAGTTCTTC. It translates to CASSTPGQGSYNEQFF.